These T cell receptor beta chains were read from a single sample in a study of blood T cell repertoires in COVID-19. Sequencing was performed with immunoSEQ multiplex PCR; in TCRdb, only in-frame clones are kept and a portion is missing. The table includes about 280,000 clones, roughly 80% detected once. Sequencing used peripheral blood. These receptors were obtained from a woman aged 50 to 60 who had recovered from COVID-19. Each CDR3 is given with its conserved first and last residue. D genes are given only for firm matches. Size is omitted from some rows. Given values are once, few, many or a class for expanded clones.

TRBJ2-3 | TRBD2 | few | 16 | TRBV5-1 | TGCGCCAGCGGATTAGGGGGACTAGCGTGGACAGATACGCAGTATTTT | CASGLGGLAWTDTQYF
TRBJ1-1 | - | - | 14 | TRBV18 | TGTGCCAGCTCACCTGGCTTTATGAACACTGAAGCTTTCTTT | CASSPGFMNTEAFF
TRBJ2-7 | TRBD2 | - | 14 | TRBV28 | TGTGCCAGCAGATCAGCGGGAGGAGTAATTGAGCAGTACTTC | CASRSAGGVIEQYF
TRBJ2-4 | - | - | 18 | TRBV28 | TGTGCCAGCAGTCCCCCGAGGCAGATGCTTATAGCCAAAAACATTCAGTACTTC | CASSPPRQMLIAKNIQYF
TRBJ2-1 | TRBD1 | few | 17 | TRBV24-1 | TGTGCCACCAGTGATCCCAGACAGGGGGTCCCAGATAATGAGCAGTTCTTC | CATSDPRQGVPDNEQFF
TRBJ1-5 | TRBD1 | - | 14 | TRBV27 | TGTGCCAGCAGTCGGGGACAGGGCAATCAGCCCCAGCATTTT | CASSRGQGNQPQHF
TRBJ2-1 | - | - | 14 | TRBV14 | TGTGCCAGCAGCCCAGACAGTGCCTACAATGAGCAGTTCTTC | CASSPDSAYNEQFF
TRBJ1-5 | - | - | 14 | TRBV28 | TGTGCCAGCAGGGTCGGGTATAGCAATCAGCCCCAGCATTTT | CASRVGYSNQPQHF
TRBJ1-1 | TRBD1 | - | 16 | TRBV5-1 | TGCGCCAGCAGCTTAATTCAGGGGGCAGGCAACACTGAAGCTTTCTTT | CASSLIQGAGNTEAFF
TRBJ2-1 | - | - | 17 | TRBV7-9 | TGTGCCAGCAGCTTGGAGCGGCGGCAGGGGGAGGACAATGAGCAGTTCTTC | CASSLERRQGEDNEQFF
TRBJ2-5 | TRBD1 | once | 15 | TRBV5-8 | TGTGCCAGCAGCGCCGGGACAGGAGGTCGAGAGACCCAGTACTTC | CASSAGTGGRETQYF
TRBJ2-5 | - | - | 13 | TRBV5-1 | TGCGCCAGCAGTCGAGCGTACCAAGAGACCCAGTACTTC | CASSRAYQETQYF
TRBJ1-1 | TRBD1 | - | 16 | TRBV5-1 | TGCGCCAGCAGCGGGGGACAGGGGGCCGGAGGCACTGAAGCTTTCTTT | CASSGGQGAGGTEAFF
TRBJ1-2 | TRBD1 | - | 13 | TRBV9 | TGTGCCAGCAGCGTAGAGGCAGGGGGCGCTTCAATCTTC | CASSVEAGGASIF
TRBJ1-6 | TRBD1 | - | 16 | TRBV4-2 | TGTGCCAGCAGCCTCAAGGGGGGACAGCTGAATTCACCCCTCCACTTT | CASSLKGGQLNSPLHF
TRBJ1-2 | TRBD1 | - | 12 | TRBV27 | TGTGCCACCAGACAGGGAAACTATGGCTACACCTTC | CATRQGNYGYTF
TRBJ2-2 | - | - | 13 | TRBV24-1 | TGTGCCACCAGTGCAGGGATTACCGGGGAGCTGTTTTTT | CATSAGITGELFF
TRBJ1-1 | TRBD1 | - | 16 | TRBV6-2/TRBV6-3 | TGTGCCAGCAGTCCGCTGAGGGGGCAGGATGACACTGAAGCTTTCTTT | CASSPLRGQDDTEAFF
TRBJ2-4 | TRBD1 | once | 17 | TRBV28 | TGTGCCAGTAAAGGGTTACAGGGGGCGATAGCCAAAAACATTCAGTACTTC | CASKGLQGAIAKNIQYF
TRBJ2-1 | TRBD1 | - | 14 | TRBV25-1 | TGTGCCAGCAGTGTGACAGGGGGGGGATCTGAGCAGTTCTTC | CASSVTGGGSEQFF
TRBJ2-7 | TRBD1 | - | 14 | TRBV18 | TGTGCCAGCTCCGGGACAGGGACTGGGAACGAGCAGTACTTC | CASSGTGTGNEQYF
TRBJ2-5 | TRBD2 | - | 15 | TRBV27 | TGTGCCAGCAGTTTATGGGCGGGGGGGCCAGAGACCCAGTACTTC | CASSLWAGGPETQYF
TRBJ2-1 | TRBD2 | - | 15 | TRBV5-4 | TGTGCCAGCAGCCGTCGTGGGGGGGGGTACAATGAGCAGTTCTTC | CASSRRGGGYNEQFF
TRBJ2-7 | - | - | 14 | TRBV27 | TGTGCCAGCAGTTTACAGTTCGCACAAAACGAGCAGTACTTC | CASSLQFAQNEQYF
TRBJ2-2 | - | - | 15 | TRBV27 | TGTGCCAGCAGTTTATCGACAGGGAACACCGGGGAGCTGTTTTTT | CASSLSTGNTGELFF
TRBJ1-6 | TRBD1 | - | 19 | TRBV10-1 | TGCGCCAGCAGTGACGGGCGGACAGGGGGCGCGAAAGGCCATTCACCCCTCCACTTT | CASSDGRTGGAKGHSPLHF
TRBJ1-5 | - | - | 18 | TRBV21-1 | TGTGCCAGCACCCAAGCAAAGGAGGGCAGGGGGTGGAATCAGCCCCAGCATTTT | CASTQAKEGRGWNQPQHF